These 8 T cell receptor beta chains were sequenced from one sample in a study of cytomegalovirus exposure and HLA in healthy donors. The PCR made use of 60 Vbeta and 13 Jbeta primers. Using immunoSEQ multiplex PCR, the repertoire was profiled, and TCRdb retains in-frame clones only, with some absent. The sample has under 200,000 clones; roughly four fifths are singletons. Sequenced sample: PBMCs. The receptors originated from a woman in her late teens or twenties in good health and CMV-seronegative.

In its sample, this clone was seen a few times. The genes are TRBV2 and TRBJ1-4; unclear D gene. Trimming left V 5 bases short and J 5 bases short, with 12 bases between. In germline, CDR1 is SNHLY, CDR2 FYNNEI. The CDR3 consists of 14 residues. This CDR3 is CASSRTELNEKLFF. CDR3 sequence (DNA): TGTGCCAGCAGTCGAACAGAGCTCAATGAAAAACTGTTTTTT.

The chain is built from TRBV2 and TRBJ1-1; perhaps TRBD1 as D (5 bases). CDR3 length equals 13 residues. From germline, CDR1 is SNHLY and CDR2 FYNNEI. The V gene lost 4 bases and the J gene lost 4 bases, with 10 bases spanning the gap. CDR3 coding DNA: TGTGCCAGCAGTGTAATGGGGGGCACTGAAGCTTTCTTT. Translated: CASSVMGGTEAFF. The full variable domain, with the rest looked up from reference TRBV2 and TRBJ1-1, is EPEVTQTPSHQVTQMGQEVILRCVPISNHLYFYWYRQILGQKVEFLVSFYNNEISEKSEIFDDQFSVERPDGSNFTLKIRSTKLEDSAMYFCASSVMGGTEAFFGQGTRLTVV.

DNA for the CDR3: TGTGCCAGCAGCGCCCAACCGGGACAGGGGGCTTCGGATACGCAGTATTTT. Translated: CASSAQPGQGASDTQYF. This chain uses TRBV9 with TRBJ2-3, with TRBD1 matching over 12 bases. CDR3 size: 17 residues. V was clipped by 3 bases and J by 6 bases; unmatched bases: 11. Germline assignment: CDR1 SGDLS and CDR2 YYNGEE.

V and J are TRBV7-9 and TRBJ2-3; perhaps TRBD1 as D (6 bases). V dropped 0 bases and J dropped 0 bases, with 13 bases sitting between them. This CDR3 comprises 17 residues. The germline gives CDR1 SEHNR, CDR2 FQNEAQ (reference sequence). The DNA of the CDR3 is TGTGCCAGCAGCTTAGCGGGGGCTGGGAGAAGCACAGATACGCAGTATTTT. This encodes CASSLAGAGRSTDTQYF.

The CDR3 DNA follows: TGTGCCAGCAGCCAAGAGGTCCAGACCGGGAGTCTGTACGAGCAGTACTTC. It yields the protein CASSQEVQTGSLYEQYF. The chain couples TRBV4-2 to TRBJ2-7, with a tentative D call TRBD2 (6 bases). Looked up from germline, CDR1 is LGHNA and CDR2 is YNFKEQ. The length of the CDR3 is 17 residues. V dropped 0 bases and J dropped 4 bases, with 19 bases sitting between them.

This clone was seen only a few times. The V gene is TRBV27, the J gene TRBJ2-7; 9 nucleotides align to TRBD1. V lost 4 bases to trimming and J lost 5 bases; unmatched junction nucleotides: 6. Germline assignment: CDR1 MNHEY and CDR2 SMNVEV (reference sequence). This CDR3 has 14 amino acids. CDR3 in amino acids: CASSYGTGYHEQYF. CDR3 DNA sequence: TGTGCCAGCAGTTACGGGACAGGGTACCACGAGCAGTACTTC.

A remark on this clone: Other DNA sequences in this specimen translate into the identical CDR3. The J gene is TRBJ2-7, the V gene TRBV5-1; D gene ambiguous. V lost 1 base to trimming and J lost 0 bases, with 8 bases between them. Per germline, CDR1 SGHRS and CDR2 YFSETQ. The CDR3 runs to 14 residues. The CDR3 loop reads CASSLSLSSYEQYF. CDR3 nucleotides: TGCGCCAGCAGCTTGTCCCTCAGCTCCTACGAGCAGTACTTC.

CDR3 DNA sequence: TGTGCCAGCAGGCTCCCGGGACAGGGGAATGGCTACACCTTC. This codes for CASRLPGQGNGYTF. V gene TRBV21-1 combines with J gene TRBJ1-2; no DNA check was done on the table's D call, TRBD1. TRBV21-1 is described as a pseudogene. The CDR3 sequence is 14 residues long.